This entry concerns a single TCR beta chain. The data were obtained in a study of blood T cell repertoires in COVID-19. Study background: In each case, the material was cDNA or gDNA derived from T cells, B-cell-depleted T cells, or PBMCs.

Trimming stripped 6 bases from V and 4 bases from J, with 15 bases between. Per the germline V gene, CDR1 is KGHSH and CDR2 is LQKENI. The CDR3 runs 14 residues. In the source study's methods: Amplifying reference gene primers gave estimates of nucleated cell counts. The protocol was immunoSEQ multiplex PCR, while the TCRdb copy is restricted to in-frame clones and leaves out a portion. The V and J calls and clone size were taken over from that table, and D and trimming were inferred from the DNA. Of about 150,000 clones detected, approximately 85% appear once; the ten largest clones hold about 8%. The chain couples TRBV18 to TRBJ2-5; weak D call: TRBD2 (6 bases). The sequence was collected from a woman in her sixties or seventies with COVID-19, enrolled during active disease. The sample taken for sequencing was peripheral blood. CDR3 nucleotide sequence: TGTGCCAGCTCGGGTGGAGGGTTTGGAGAGACCCAGTACTTC. Translated, it gives CASSGGGFGETQYF.